What follows describes a single T cell receptor (beta chain). This entry belongs to a study of blood T cell repertoires in COVID-19. The overall study: Samples came from the United States, Italy and Spain, spanning acute and convalescent COVID-19. Nucleic acid was either cDNA or gDNA, and it came from T cells, B-cell-depleted T cells, or PBMCs.

The CDR3 is made up of 15 amino acids. Trimming removed 5 bases from V and 9 bases from J; junction bases left unmatched: 7. CDR1 and CDR2 from the germline V gene are SGHVS and FQNEAQ. In the authors' methods: Amplification of reference gene primers provided the estimated nucleated cell counts. The protocol was immunoSEQ multiplex PCR, while the TCRdb copy is restricted to in-frame clones and leaves out a portion. The V and J calls and clone size come from that table; D and trimming were worked out from the DNA. The repertoire includes approximately 210,000 clones, about 92% of them detected once, and 1.2% sits in the top ten.

This clonotype was obtained from a man aged 25-45 years with acute or convalescent COVID-19. Sequencing was carried out using peripheral blood. The V gene is TRBV7-8, the J gene TRBJ1-6; 10 positions match TRBD1. The CDR3 DNA reads as TGTGCCAGCAGCCTTCGACAGGGGGCAGGTTCACCCCTCCACTTT. Amino acid sequence: CASSLRQGAGSPLHF.